These 7 T cell receptor beta chains originate from one sample sequenced in a study of cytomegalovirus exposure and HLA in healthy donors. PCR was performed using 60 Vbeta and 13 Jbeta primers. TCRdb's table, derived via immunoSEQ multiplex PCR, lists solely in-frame clones and lacks some. Recorded here are around 80,000 clones; the top ten clones represent about 5%. Sample: PBMCs. These receptors originate from a middle-aged man in good health and CMV-seronegative.

The CDR3 DNA sequence: TGTGCCAGCAGGGCGACAGGGGCTATTGAAAAACTGTTTTTT. It is translated as CASRATGAIEKLFF. This chain links TRBV27 with TRBJ1-4; TRBD1 aligns across 8 bases. CDR1 MNHEY and CDR2 SMNVEV come from the germline V gene (reference sequence). This CDR3 contains 14 residues. The V segment lost 6 bases and the J segment 7 bases; nucleotides outside the gene matches: 7.

The J gene is TRBJ1-1, the V gene TRBV5-1; 9 bases line up with TRBD1. The CDR3 consists of 14 residues. J gave up 2 bases and V 4 bases, and 3 bases lay outside the gene matches. The germline V gene encodes CDR1 SGHRS and CDR2 YFSETQ. CDR3 nucleotide sequence: TGCGCCAGCAGCCCGGACAGGGGCAACACTGAAGCTTTCTTT. It yields the protein CASSPDRGNTEAFF. Together with reference TRBV5-1 and TRBJ1-1, the CDR3 gives the full variable domain: KAGVTQTPRYLIKTRGQQVTLSCSPISGHRSVSWYQQTPGQGLQFLFEYFSETQRNKGNFPGRFSGRQFSNSRSEMNVSTLELGDSALYLCASSPDRGNTEAFFGQGTRLTVV.

The gene calls are TRBV13 and TRBJ1-1; D not resolved. The V gene lost 2 bases and the J gene lost 1 base, with 11 bases spanning the gap. This CDR3 is 15 amino acids long. From germline, CDR1 is PRHDT and CDR2 FYEKMQ (reference sequence). The CDR3 DNA is TGTGCCAGCAGCTTATGGAGGGTGGCGAACACTGAAGCTTTCTTT. Translating gives CASSLWRVANTEAFF.

This CDR3 is CASSHQTGLYGYTF. CDR3 DNA: TGTGCCAGCAGCCACCAGACAGGACTCTATGGCTACACCTTC. The chain has TRBV5-8 and TRBJ1-2; tentatively, D is TRBD1 (6 bases). CDR3 length: 14 residues. V was pared by 4 bases and J by 4 bases, with 14 bases between. The germline gives CDR1 SGHTS, CDR2 YDEGEE.

The chain couples TRBV18 to TRBJ2-1; 10 bases line up with TRBD2. Per the germline V gene, CDR1 is KGHSH and CDR2 is LQKENI. Trimming removed 3 bases from V and 9 bases from J; junction bases left unmatched: 8. This CDR3 contains 15 residues. CDR3 DNA: TGTGCCAGCTCACCGCTAGCGGGAGACTTGGGTGAGCAGTTCTTC. Its protein is CASSPLAGDLGEQFF.

The chain joins TRBV18 to TRBJ1-4; a weak D match, TRBD1 (6 bases). The CDR3 is 14 residues long. V was trimmed by 5 bases and J by 0 bases, leaving 7 bases between them. Per the germline V gene, CDR1 is KGHSH and CDR2 is LQKENI. In nucleotides, the CDR3 is TGTGCCAGCTCAGAGGGGGCAACTAATGAAAAACTGTTTTTT. Its protein product is CASSEGATNEKLFF.

This rearrangement joins TRBV19 to TRBJ2-3; TRBD1 is a possible D gene (6 bases). V was shortened by 7 bases and J by 2 bases, with 16 bases between the two germline ends. This CDR3 comprises 15 residues. Germline V gene lookup returns CDR1 LNHDA and CDR2 SQIVND (reference sequence). The CDR3: CASKISGAPTDTQYF. DNA of the CDR3: TGTGCCAGTAAAATCTCAGGGGCACCCACAGATACGCAGTATTTT.